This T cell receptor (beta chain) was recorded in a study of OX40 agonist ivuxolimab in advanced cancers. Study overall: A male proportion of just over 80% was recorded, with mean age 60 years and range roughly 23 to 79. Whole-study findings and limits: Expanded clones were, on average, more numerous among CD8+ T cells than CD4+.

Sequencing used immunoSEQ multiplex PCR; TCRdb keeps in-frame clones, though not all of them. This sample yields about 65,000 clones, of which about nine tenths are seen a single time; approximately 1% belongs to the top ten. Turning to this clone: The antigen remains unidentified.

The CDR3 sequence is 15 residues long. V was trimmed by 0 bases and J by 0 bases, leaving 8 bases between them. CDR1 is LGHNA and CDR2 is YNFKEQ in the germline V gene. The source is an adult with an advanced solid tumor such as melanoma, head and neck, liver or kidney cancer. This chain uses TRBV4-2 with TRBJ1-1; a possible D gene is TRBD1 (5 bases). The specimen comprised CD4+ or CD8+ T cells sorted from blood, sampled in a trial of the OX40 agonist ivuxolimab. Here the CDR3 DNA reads TGTGCCAGCAGCCAAGATCAGGGACTGAACACTGAAGCTTTCTTT. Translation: CASSQDQGLNTEAFF.